This T cell receptor (beta chain) was retrieved from a study of spatial heterogeneity in lung cancer. Study in general: Any follow-up PBMC samples that were available went on to be sequenced, and the median time to follow-up was roughly 2 years after resection. More than eight raw reads, on average, carried each unique TCR and UMI combination.

The time point denotes: blood at routine non-recurrence follow-up after resection. Unsorted samples of tumor, nontumor lung or frozen PBMC had their whole RNA sequenced. Every individual TCR cDNA molecule carried its own unique molecular identifier, which allowed correction of PCR and sequencing errors. TCRdb itself ran the 5' RACE reads through MiXCR, one entry per CDR3 protein. The sample has nearly 95,000 distinct CDR3 sequences, approximately 19% seen once. After removal of 0 bases from V and 5 bases from J, the junction contained 12 bases not matched to a gene. The CDR3 length is 17 residues. Germline V lookup: CDR1 LGHNA, CDR2 YNFKEQ.

The V and J genes are TRBV4-2 and TRBJ2-7; TRBD2 aligns across 8 bases. The receptor was derived from a male donor with early-stage non-small cell lung cancer. This specimen consisted of PBMCs, obtained at follow-up. CDR3 residues: CASSQDLGAGEGNEQYF. DNA for the CDR3: TGTGCCAGCAGCCAAGATCTTGGAGCGGGAGAAGGGAACGAGCAGTACTTC.